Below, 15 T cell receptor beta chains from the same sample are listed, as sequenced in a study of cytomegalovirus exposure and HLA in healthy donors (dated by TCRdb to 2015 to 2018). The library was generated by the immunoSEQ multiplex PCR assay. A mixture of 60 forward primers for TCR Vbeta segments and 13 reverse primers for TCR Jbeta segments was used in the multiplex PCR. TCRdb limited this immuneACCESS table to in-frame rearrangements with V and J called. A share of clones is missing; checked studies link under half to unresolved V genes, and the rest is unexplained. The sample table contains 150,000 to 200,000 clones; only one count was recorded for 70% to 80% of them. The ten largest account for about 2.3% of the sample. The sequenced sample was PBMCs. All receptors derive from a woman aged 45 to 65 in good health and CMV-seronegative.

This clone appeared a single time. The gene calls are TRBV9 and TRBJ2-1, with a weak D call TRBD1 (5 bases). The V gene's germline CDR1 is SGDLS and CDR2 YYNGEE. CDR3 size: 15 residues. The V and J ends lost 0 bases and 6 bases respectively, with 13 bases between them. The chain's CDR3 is CASSVVSGWSNEQFF. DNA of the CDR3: TGTGCCAGCAGCGTAGTGTCAGGGTGGTCCAATGAGCAGTTCTTC.

The CDR3 DNA sequence: TGTGCCAGCAGCCCCACATGGGGGGAAAACACCATATATTTT. Amino acid sequence: CASSPTWGENTIYF. The rearrangement joins TRBV13 to TRBJ1-3, with D maybe TRBD1 (5 bases). V was pared by 5 bases and J by 6 bases, with 14 bases between. Germline CDR1 PRHDT, CDR2 FYEKMQ (reference sequence). This CDR3 is built from 14 residues.

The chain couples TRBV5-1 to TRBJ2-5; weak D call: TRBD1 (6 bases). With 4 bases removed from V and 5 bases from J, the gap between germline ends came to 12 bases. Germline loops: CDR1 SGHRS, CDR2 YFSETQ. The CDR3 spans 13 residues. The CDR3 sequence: CASSRDILETQYF. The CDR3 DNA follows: TGCGCCAGCAGCCGGGACATCTTGGAGACCCAGTACTTC.

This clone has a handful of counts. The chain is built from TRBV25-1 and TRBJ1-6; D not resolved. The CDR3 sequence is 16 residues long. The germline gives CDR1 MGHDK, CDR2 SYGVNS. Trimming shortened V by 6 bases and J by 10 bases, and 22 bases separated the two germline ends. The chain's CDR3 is CASRPPGAGGQSPLHF. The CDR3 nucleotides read TGTGCCAGCAGGCCCCCCGGCGCGGGAGGTCAATCACCCCTCCACTTT.

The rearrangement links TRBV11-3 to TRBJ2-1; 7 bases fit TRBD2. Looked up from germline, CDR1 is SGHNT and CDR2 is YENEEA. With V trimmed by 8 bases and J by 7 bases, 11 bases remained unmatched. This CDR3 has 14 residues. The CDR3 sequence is CASSQRRERNEQFF. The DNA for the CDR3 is TGTGCCAGCTCCCAGCGGCGGGAGAGGAATGAGCAGTTCTTC.

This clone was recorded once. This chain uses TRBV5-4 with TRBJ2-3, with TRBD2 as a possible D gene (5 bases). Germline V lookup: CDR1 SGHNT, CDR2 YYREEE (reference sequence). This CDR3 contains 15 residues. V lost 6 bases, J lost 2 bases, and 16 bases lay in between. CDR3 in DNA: TGTGCCAGCACCCCTGTTGGGAGCCCCACAGATACGCAGTATTTT. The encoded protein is CASTPVGSPTDTQYF.

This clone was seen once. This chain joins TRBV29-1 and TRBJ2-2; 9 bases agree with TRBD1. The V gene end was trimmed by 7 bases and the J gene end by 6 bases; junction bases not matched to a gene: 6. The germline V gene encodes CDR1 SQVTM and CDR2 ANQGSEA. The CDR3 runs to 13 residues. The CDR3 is CSAYRGLPGELFF. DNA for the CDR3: TGCAGCGCCTACAGGGGGCTACCCGGGGAGCTGTTTTTT.

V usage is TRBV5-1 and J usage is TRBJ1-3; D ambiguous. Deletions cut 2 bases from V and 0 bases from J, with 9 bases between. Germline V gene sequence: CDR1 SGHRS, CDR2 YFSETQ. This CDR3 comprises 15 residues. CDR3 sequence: CASSFSSVSGNTIYF. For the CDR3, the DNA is TGCGCCAGCAGCTTTAGCTCTGTCTCTGGAAACACCATATATTTT.

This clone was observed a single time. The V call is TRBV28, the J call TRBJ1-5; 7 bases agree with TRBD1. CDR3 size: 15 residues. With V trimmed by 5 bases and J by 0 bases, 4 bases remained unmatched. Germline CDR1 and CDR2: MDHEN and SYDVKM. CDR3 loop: CASSIHRGSNQPQHF. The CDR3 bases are TGTGCCAGCAGTATCCACAGGGGTAGCAATCAGCCCCAGCATTTT.

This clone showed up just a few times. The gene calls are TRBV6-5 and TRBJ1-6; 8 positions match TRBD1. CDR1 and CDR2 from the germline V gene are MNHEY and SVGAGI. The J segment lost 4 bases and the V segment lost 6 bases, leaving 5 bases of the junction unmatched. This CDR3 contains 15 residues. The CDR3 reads CASRGTGPYNSPLHF. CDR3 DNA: TGTGCCAGCAGGGGGACAGGTCCTTATAATTCACCCCTCCACTTT.

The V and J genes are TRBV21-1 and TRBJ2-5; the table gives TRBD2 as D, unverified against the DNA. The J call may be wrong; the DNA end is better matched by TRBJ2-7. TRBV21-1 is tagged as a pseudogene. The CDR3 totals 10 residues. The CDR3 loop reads CASLIREQYF. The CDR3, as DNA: TGTGCCAGCTTGATTCGCGAGCAGTACTTC.

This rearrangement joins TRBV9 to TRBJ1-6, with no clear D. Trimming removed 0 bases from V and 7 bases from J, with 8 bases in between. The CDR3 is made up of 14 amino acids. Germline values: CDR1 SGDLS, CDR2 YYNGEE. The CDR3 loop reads CASSVVAENSPLHF. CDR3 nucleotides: TGTGCCAGCAGCGTAGTGGCGGAAAATTCACCCCTCCACTTT.

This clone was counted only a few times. The CDR3 region has the DNA TGTGCCAGCAGGGGGGGACGTAGCGGGATTTCCGGGGAGCTGTTTTTT. Protein sequence: CASRGGRSGISGELFF. The V and J genes are TRBV7-8 and TRBJ2-2; TRBD2 agrees at 8 bases. Germline V gene data show CDR1 as SGHVS and CDR2 as FQNEAQ. The CDR3 totals 16 residues. The ends lost 6 bases at V and 6 bases at J; junction bases unmatched: 12.

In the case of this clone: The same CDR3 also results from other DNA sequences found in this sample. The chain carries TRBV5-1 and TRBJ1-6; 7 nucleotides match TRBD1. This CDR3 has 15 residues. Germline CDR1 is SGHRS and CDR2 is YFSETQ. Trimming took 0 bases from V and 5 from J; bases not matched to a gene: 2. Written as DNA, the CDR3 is TGCGCCAGCAGCTTGGGACAGGGTAATAATTCACCCCTCCACTTT. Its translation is CASSLGQGNNSPLHF. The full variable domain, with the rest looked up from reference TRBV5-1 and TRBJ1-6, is KAGVTQTPRYLIKTRGQQVTLSCSPISGHRSVSWYQQTPGQGLQFLFEYFSETQRNKGNFPGRFSGRQFSNSRSEMNVSTLELGDSALYLCASSLGQGNNSPLHFGNGTRLTVT.

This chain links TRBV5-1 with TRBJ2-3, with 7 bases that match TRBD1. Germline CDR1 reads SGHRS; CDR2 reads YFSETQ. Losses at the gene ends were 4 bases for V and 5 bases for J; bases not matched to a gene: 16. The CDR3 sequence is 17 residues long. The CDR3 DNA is TGCGCCAGCAGCGGCGCCGGGACAGCGTTATCCATAGATACGCAGTATTTT. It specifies CASSGAGTALSIDTQYF. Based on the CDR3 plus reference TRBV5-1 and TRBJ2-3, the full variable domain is KAGVTQTPRYLIKTRGQQVTLSCSPISGHRSVSWYQQTPGQGLQFLFEYFSETQRNKGNFPGRFSGRQFSNSRSEMNVSTLELGDSALYLCASSGAGTALSIDTQYFGPGTRLTVL.